The 5 T cell receptor beta chains in this list originate from one sample, sequenced in a study of Ad26.COV2.S vaccination and SARS-CoV-2 variants. Treatment given: roughly 20 received Ad26.COV2.S at low or high dose, single or two shots; roughly five received placebo; per-sample allocation not given. Day 63 following the first vaccine or placebo injection was when the samples were taken. Method: immunoSEQ multiplex PCR; TCRdb's copy keeps in-frame clones and lacks some. The repertoire includes about 260,000 clones, around 88% of them detected once, and 2.5% to 3.5% sits in the top ten. The sample was peripheral blood, taken in a trial of Ad26.COV2.S vaccine versus placebo. The receptor source for this set is a person between 18 and 65 years old who received the Ad26.COV2.S COVID-19 vaccine or a placebo.

This sequence joins TRBV5-4 and TRBJ1-2, with TRBD1 as a possible D gene (5 bases). Germline assignment: CDR1 SGHNT and CDR2 YYREEE (reference sequence). The CDR3 contains 14 residues. V lost 3 bases and J lost 1, with 10 bases in between. DNA of the CDR3: TGTGCCAGCAGCTCCGGGACTCGTAACTATGGCTACACCTTC. This encodes CASSSGTRNYGYTF.

This chain connects TRBV7-9 to TRBJ1-1, with D maybe TRBD1 (6 bases). Trimming removed 3 bases at V and 12 bases at J, with 17 bases between. The CDR3 has 13 residues. Germline V lookup: CDR1 SEHNR, CDR2 FQNEAQ (reference sequence). This CDR3 reads CASSFFQGSGTFF. CDR3 nucleotide sequence: TGTGCCAGCAGCTTCTTCCAGGGGTCGGGGACTTTCTTT. The complete variable domain, with remaining parts taken from reference TRBV7-9 and TRBJ1-1, reads DTGVSQNPRHKITKRGQNVTFRCDPISEHNRLYWYRQTLGQGPEFLTYFQNEAQLEKSRLLSDRFSAERPKGSFSTLEIQRTEQGDSAMYLCASSFFQGSGTFFGQGTRLTVV.

V gene TRBV6-5 combines with J gene TRBJ2-4; D uncertain. In germline, CDR1 is MNHEY, CDR2 SVGAGI. This CDR3 spans 15 amino acids. V was trimmed by 8 bases and J by 0 bases, leaving 14 bases between them. CDR3 DNA: TGTGCCAGCCCCCGGCGCCGGGCAGCCAAAAACATTCAGTACTTC. This translates into CASPRRRAAKNIQYF.

The rearrangement links TRBV5-1 to TRBJ1-2, with D perhaps TRBD1 (6 bases). The CDR3 has 16 residues. Germline V lookup: CDR1 SGHRS, CDR2 YFSETQ. Between the trimmed V and J ends, which lost 4 bases and 5 bases, there was a span of 21 bases. CDR3 region: CASSPQTGTPVYGYTF. As DNA, the CDR3 is TGCGCCAGCAGCCCACAAACCGGGACACCAGTTTATGGCTACACCTTC.

The chain recombines TRBV25-1 with TRBJ2-7; tentative D call: TRBD1 (5 bases). V lost 8 bases to trimming and J lost 2 bases, with 22 bases between them. The length of the CDR3 is 16 residues. The germline CDR1 and CDR2 sequences are MGHDK and SYGVNS. The CDR3 sequence is CASSDYEDITPYEQYF. CDR3 DNA: TGTGCCAGCTCAGATTATGAGGACATCACTCCCTACGAGCAGTACTTC.